This T cell receptor beta chain stems from a study of T cell repertoires in cytomegalovirus infection. TCRdb processed the reads anew with MiXCR; each CDR3 protein has one entry. The table lists just over 150,000 distinct CDR3 sequences, about 20% of them singletons, with approximately 11% in the top ten. Details on this clonotype: With a much larger clone just one base away, this may be a read error.

The clonotype comes from a human donor in good health (CMV status not recorded). Some clones in this sample may be carry-over from other donors' samples. Sequencing used PBMCs.

Written as DNA, the CDR3 is TGTGCCAGCAGCTTAGATGGGGAGAACACCGGGGATCTGTTTTTT. The encoded protein is CASSLDGENTGDLFF. This chain uses TRBV7-2 with TRBJ2-2; D may be TRBD2 (5 bases). Germline CDR1 and CDR2: SGHTA and FQGNSA. The CDR3 runs to 15 residues.